This TCR beta chain came from a study of blood T cells in healthy people across ages. The table lists this clonotype with a few counts. Using a J-beta primer mix together with a sample-barcoded 5' primer, a second PCR was run for about 6 to 12 cycles. Template switching added a 12-random-nucleotide identifier to every cDNA molecule. MiXCR was run by TCRdb on the 5' RACE reads, yielding one entry per CDR3 protein. The table shows approximately 800,000 distinct CDR3 sequences, with 20% to 30% occurring only once. In addition, the sample was reused for a study of T cells of mothers and their children. That paper notes: Several million TCR beta reads per child versus over 9 million per mother. It was related mother-child pairs that showed slightly higher overlap than unrelated pairs, without reaching significance.

The TCR comes from a boy between 5 and 17 years old in good health. The sample comprised blood.

The CDR3 here is CASSLNRGRADTGELFF. The CDR3 coding sequence is TGTGCCAGCAGCTTGAACAGGGGGCGCGCGGACACCGGGGAGCTGTTTTTT. V and J are TRBV7-6 and TRBJ2-2; 9 nucleotides agree with TRBD1. CDR1 is SGHVS and CDR2 is FNYEAQ in the germline V gene. The J segment lost 3 bases and the V segment lost 3 bases, leaving 8 bases of the junction unmatched. This CDR3 spans 17 amino acids.